Presented here are 5 T cell receptor beta chains from one specimen sequenced in a study of identical twins. TCRdb used MiXCR to reprocess the 5' RACE reads, holding one entry per CDR3 protein. The sample lists some 1,700,000 distinct CDR3 sequences; 32% were seen once. The sample taken for sequencing was cord blood. The receptors were sampled from a newborn girl in good health.

The chain joins TRBV29-1 to TRBJ2-4; no clear D gene. V was cut by 6 bases and J by 2 bases, with 14 bases left in between. CDR1 is SQVTM and CDR2 is ANQGSEA in the germline V gene. The length of the CDR3 is 14 residues. The chain's CDR3 is CSVAPSLTKNIQYF. The CDR3 coding sequence is TGCAGCGTCGCCCCCTCTTTAACCAAAAACATTCAGTACTTC.

The chain links TRBV30 to TRBJ2-7, with 7 bases matching TRBD1. Trimming removed 3 bases from V and 3 bases from J; junction bases left unmatched: 5. Germline loops: CDR1 GTSNPN, CDR2 SVGIG (reference sequence). This CDR3 is 13 amino acids long. CDR3: CAWRSRGFYEQYF. The CDR3 DNA reads TGTGCCTGGAGGTCCAGGGGGTTCTACGAGCAGTACTTC.

J is TRBJ2-7 and V is TRBV7-8; no clear D. V was pared by 5 bases and J by 3 bases, with 8 bases between. The CDR3 extends over 12 amino acids. CDR1 is SGHVS, CDR2 FQNEAQ, per germline. The CDR3 is CASSRPNYEQYF. CDR3 sequence (DNA): TGTGCCAGCAGCCGCCCAAACTACGAGCAGTACTTC.

Turning to this clonotype: The DNA is left out, because the CDR3 cannot be placed on it with certainty; the CDR3 is given as TCRdb lists it. The chain couples TRBV20-1 to TRBJ1-6. Per germline, CDR1 DFQATT and CDR2 SNEGSKA (reference sequence). The CDR3 comprises 15 residues, both ends counted. The CDR3 reads CSAREVRVHPSTFHF.

This chain uses TRBV18 with TRBJ1-2; D may be TRBD1 (5 bases). CDR1 and CDR2 from the germline V gene are KGHSH and LQKENI. This CDR3 has 16 amino acids. Trimming took off 3 bases at V and 8 bases at J, with 22 bases between the two ends. CDR3 sequence reads: CASSPSQLQDQRGYTF. As DNA, the CDR3 is TGTGCCAGCTCACCTTCGCAATTACAGGACCAGCGGGGCTACACCTTC.